Shown below are 20 T cell receptor beta chains from a single sample sequenced in a study of CD8 T cells in ankylosing spondylitis. MiXCR, applied by TCRdb to the 5' RACE reads, yields one record per CDR3 protein. The sample comprises 240,000 or so distinct CDR3 sequences, 7.5% to 9% of which are singletons, and 6.5% to 7% rests with the top ten. The sequenced material came from blood, either unsorted or a sorted T cell fraction (not recorded which). These receptors were collected from a male donor with ankylosing spondylitis or in good health (not recorded which).

This clonotype appeared many times. The chain employs TRBV7-2 and TRBJ2-2; 10 bases agree with TRBD2. The J segment lost 5 bases and the V segment lost 5 bases, leaving 8 bases of the junction unmatched. This CDR3 contains 16 residues. CDR1 is SGHTA, CDR2 FQGNSA, per germline. CDR3 nucleotides: TGTGCCAGCAGCCTCTTTATAGCGGGAGGAACCGGGGAGCTGTTTTTT. It specifies CASSLFIAGGTGELFF.

This clonotype was counted between two and nine times. The V and J genes are TRBV7-8 and TRBJ2-2, with D perhaps TRBD1 (5 bases). Between the trimmed V and J ends, which lost 10 bases and 6 bases, there was a span of 6 bases. The CDR3 has 10 residues. Looked up from germline, CDR1 is SGHVS and CDR2 is FQNEAQ. The CDR3 nucleotides read TGTGCCATCAGGGCCGGGGAGCTGTTTTTT. It translates to CAIRAGELFF.

In this sample, this clonotype turned up many times. The V and J genes are TRBV12-3 or TRBV12-4 and TRBJ2-7, with D unresolved. CDR3 length equals 14 residues. V lost 1 base and J 1 base, leaving 8 bases between the germline ends. For the CDR3, the DNA is TGTGCCAGCAGTTTAGGGGTGGGATCCTACGAGCAGTACTTC. It translates to CASSLGVGSYEQYF.

This clonotype was detected a few times. The genes are TRBV7-2 and TRBJ2-2; TRBD2 aligns across 12 bases. The V and J ends lost 6 bases and 5 bases, in that order; junction bases with no gene match: 4. This CDR3 is 15 amino acids long. The germline gives CDR1 SGHTA, CDR2 FQGNSA. DNA for the CDR3: TGTGCCAGCAGTCCTAGCGGGAGGGGGACCGGGGAGCTGTTTTTT. Amino acids: CASSPSGRGTGELFF.

In this sample, this clonotype turned up a few times. This chain joins TRBV7-8 and TRBJ2-5; TRBD2 aligns across 11 bases. This CDR3 is 16 amino acids long. Germline V gene lookup returns CDR1 SGHVS and CDR2 FQNEAQ. Losses at the gene ends were 7 bases for V and 2 bases for J; bases not matched to a gene: 9. CDR3 sequence reads: CASTPRLAGRQETQYF. The CDR3, as DNA: TGTGCCAGCACCCCACGACTAGCGGGGAGACAAGAGACCCAGTACTTC. Complete variable domain (other parts from reference TRBV7-8 and TRBJ2-5): GAGVSQSPRYKVAKRGQDVALRCDPISGHVSLFWYQQALGQGPEFLTYFQNEAQLDKSGLPSDRFFAERPEGSVSTLKIQRTQQEDSAVYLCASTPRLAGRQETQYFGPGTRLLVL.

This clonotype was observed many times. This rearrangement joins TRBV24-1 to TRBJ1-5, with TRBD1 matching 7 bases. After removal of 4 bases from V and 4 bases from J, the junction contained 9 bases not matched to a gene. This CDR3 has 16 amino acids. Germline V gives CDR1 KGHDR, CDR2 SFDVKD. As DNA, the CDR3 is TGTGCCACCAGTGAGCCACAGGGGTCCTGTAATCAGCCCCAGCATTTT. It yields the protein CATSEPQGSCNQPQHF.

This clonotype showed up many times. The chain joins TRBV15 to TRBJ2-1; perhaps TRBD1 as D (6 bases). Germline-derived CDR1 and CDR2 are LNHNV and YYDKDF (reference sequence). CDR3 size: 13 residues. V gave up 6 bases and J gave up 3 bases, with 9 bases separating them. The CDR3: CATRHRDYNEQFF. CDR3 DNA: TGTGCCACCAGACACAGGGACTACAATGAGCAGTTCTTC.

This clonotype was seen repeatedly, ten times or more. The chain recombines TRBV20-1 with TRBJ2-7; TRBD1 matches at 11 bases. This CDR3 has 15 residues. Germline V gene lookup returns CDR1 DFQATT and CDR2 SNEGSKA (reference sequence). After removal of 4 bases from V and 4 bases from J, the junction contained 9 bases not matched to a gene. The DNA of the CDR3 is TGCAGTGCTACAATCGGACAGGGGGCTAGGTACGAGCAGTACTTC. It specifies CSATIGQGARYEQYF.

This clonotype showed up many times. V and J are TRBV6-1 and TRBJ2-3, with D unclear. This CDR3 is 12 amino acids long. Germline CDR1 reads MNHNS; CDR2 reads SASEGT. The V end lost 0 bases, the J end lost 4 bases, and 2 bases lay between the germline ends. In DNA form, the CDR3 reads TGTGCCAGCAGTGAAGCTTCAGATACGCAGTATTTT. Its translation is CASSEASDTQYF.

At least ten counts were recorded for this clonotype. The chain carries TRBV5-1 and TRBJ2-3; either TRBD1 or TRBD2 may supply D (5 bases each). Germline CDR1 is SGHRS and CDR2 is YFSETQ. There are 14 residues in the CDR3. V lost 4 bases, J lost 4 bases, and 13 bases lay in between. Here the CDR3 DNA reads TGCGCCAGCAGCCGGCAGGGAGTCGCAGATACGCAGTATTTT. This sequence encodes CASSRQGVADTQYF.

This clonotype was detected ten times or more. The V gene is TRBV5-6, the J gene TRBJ1-1; D not certain. Per germline, CDR1 SGHDT and CDR2 YYEEEE. V was cut by 2 bases and J by 5 bases, with 13 bases left in between. There are 14 residues in the CDR3. The CDR3 loop is CASSFGETKTEAFF. CDR3 DNA: TGTGCCAGCAGCTTCGGCGAGACAAAAACTGAAGCTTTCTTT. The full variable domain, with the rest looked up from reference TRBV5-6 and TRBJ1-1, is DAGVTQSPTHLIKTRGQQVTLRCSPKSGHDTVSWYQQALGQGPQFIFQYYEEEERQRGNFPDRFSGHQFPNYSSELNVNALLLGDSALYLCASSFGETKTEAFFGQGTRLTVV.

This clonotype was recorded many times. The chain links TRBV20-1 to TRBJ1-3; D is possibly TRBD1 (5 bases). CDR3 length equals 14 residues. Trimming cost V 5 bases and J 2 bases, with 13 bases left between them. Germline V gene sequence: CDR1 DFQATT, CDR2 SNEGSKA (reference sequence). DNA for the CDR3: TGCAGTGCTTTATGGGGCAACGCTGGAAACACCATATATTTT. It specifies CSALWGNAGNTIYF.

The chain is built from TRBV20-1 and TRBJ1-5; D gene unclear. CDR1 and CDR2 (germline): DFQATT, SNEGSKA (reference sequence). The V end lost 6 bases, the J end lost 0 bases, and 18 bases lay between the germline ends. The length of the CDR3 is 16 residues. CDR3 nucleotide sequence: TGCAGTGCGAGCGGGCAGCCCAAGTATAGCAATCAGCCCCAGCATTTT. Amino acids: CSASGQPKYSNQPQHF.

Concerning this clonotype itself: A much larger clone lies one base from this, so it may be a read error. The V and J genes are TRBV7-3 and TRBJ1-1; D is possibly TRBD1 (5 bases). Germline loops: CDR1 SGHTA, CDR2 FQGTGA. V was shortened by 6 bases and J by 6 bases, with 14 bases between the two germline ends. The CDR3 has 13 residues. CDR3 residues: CASSRTTEAEAFF. The DNA for the CDR3 is TGTGCCAGCAGTCGGACAACTGAGGCTGAAGCTTTCTTT.

On this clonotype itself: The germline gene is not matched at one end of the junction; a read error may be the cause. The chain is built from TRBV5-1 and TRBJ2-5, with 8 bases lining up with TRBD2. CDR1 and CDR2 from the germline V gene are SGHRS and YFSETQ. There are 18 residues in the CDR3. The CDR3 DNA follows: TGCCCCAGCAGCTTGGGGTTAGCGGGGTCTTCATCCGGGGAGACCCAGTACTTC. Its protein is CPSSLGLAGSSSGETQYF. The whole variable domain, remainder taken from reference TRBV5-1 and TRBJ2-5, is KAGVTQTPRYLIKTRGQQVTLSCSPISGHRSVSWYQQTPGQGLQFLFEYFSETQRNKGNFPGRFSGRQFSNSRSEMNVSTLELGDSALYLCPSSLGLAGSSSGETQYFGPGTRLLVL.

This clonotype has only a few counts. The J gene is TRBJ2-2, the V gene TRBV6-2 or TRBV6-3; TRBD2 is a possible D gene (5 bases). Trimming cost V 0 bases and J 2 bases, with 16 bases left between them. The CDR3 is 18 amino acids. CDR1 is MNHEY, CDR2 SVGEGT, per germline. CDR3 protein: CASSYSNIGESNTGELFF. The DNA of the CDR3 is TGTGCCAGCAGTTACTCGAACATCGGGGAATCTAACACCGGGGAGCTGTTTTTT.

This clonotype was detected ten times or more. This sequence joins TRBV20-1 and TRBJ2-7; D remains ambiguous. The germline V gene has CDR1 DFQATT and CDR2 SNEGSKA (reference sequence). The CDR3 length is 12 residues. Between the trimmed V and J ends, which lost 6 bases and 12 bases, there was a span of 21 bases. The CDR3 reads CSAQTSYQQLYF. The CDR3 region has the DNA TGCAGTGCGCAGACGAGTTACCAGCAGCTGTACTTC.

The sample holds many counts of this clonotype. The rearrangement uses TRBV7-9 and TRBJ2-7, with 7 bases that match TRBD1. The CDR3 covers 16 residues. The germline V gene has CDR1 SEHNR and CDR2 FQNEAQ (reference sequence). J gave up 0 bases and V 5 bases, and 10 bases lay outside the gene matches. The CDR3 loop reads CASSTLTGTISYEQYF. In nucleotides, the CDR3 is TGTGCCAGCAGCACGTTGACAGGGACCATCTCCTACGAGCAGTACTTC. Full variable domain (outside the CDR3, taken from reference TRBV7-9 and TRBJ2-7): DTGVSQNPRHKITKRGQNVTFRCDPISEHNRLYWYRQTLGQGPEFLTYFQNEAQLEKSRLLSDRFSAERPKGSFSTLEIQRTEQGDSAMYLCASSTLTGTISYEQYFGPGTRLTVT.

The gene calls are TRBV5-6 and TRBJ2-1; 9 positions match TRBD2. This CDR3 has 16 residues. Unmatched junction bases numbered 7, after V lost 3 bases and J lost 3 bases. From germline, CDR1 is SGHDT and CDR2 YYEEEE. The CDR3 coding sequence is TGTGCCAGCAGCTCCTCAATAGCGGGGGACTACAATGAGCAGTTCTTC. It specifies CASSSSIAGDYNEQFF. The variable domain in full, with the rest retrieved from reference TRBV5-6 and TRBJ2-1, is DAGVTQSPTHLIKTRGQQVTLRCSPKSGHDTVSWYQQALGQGPQFIFQYYEEEERQRGNFPDRFSGHQFPNYSSELNVNALLLGDSALYLCASSSSIAGDYNEQFFGPGTRLTVL.

This clonotype was detected many times. The V gene is TRBV29-1, the J gene TRBJ2-3; maybe TRBD2 (5 bases). Germline CDR1 reads SQVTM; CDR2 reads ANQGSEA. V was pared by 7 bases and J by 8 bases, with 13 bases between. The CDR3 runs to 11 residues. The CDR3 protein is CSAEFRGTQYF. The CDR3 DNA reads TGCAGCGCCGAGTTCCGGGGTACGCAGTATTTT.